This TCR beta chain was recovered during a study of T-cell reconstitution after alpha-beta-depleted transplantation in children. Library preparation (for TCRbeta) was performed with unique molecular identifiers. TCRdb re-analysed the PCR reads in MiXCR, keeping a single row per CDR3 protein. The sample carries hundreds of thousands of distinct CDR3 sequences, more than 20% recorded once. This clonotype has a handful of counts. V was cut by 4 bases and J by 10 bases, with 14 bases left in between. CDR3 length: 13 amino acids. This sequence joins TRBV12-3 or TRBV12-4 and TRBJ2-1; D tentatively reads TRBD1 or TRBD2 (5 bases each). This TCR derives from a boy in the first two years of life who had a stem cell transplant for acute myeloid leukemia, so the T cells may come from the graft donor. The sample consisted of PBMCs, mostly from graft donor cells, taken 360 days after TCRalphabeta/CD19-depleted stem cell transplant. The CDR3 sequence: CASSSGTAGEQFF. The CDR3 DNA is TGTGCCAGCAGTTCAGGGACCGCCGGGGAGCAGTTCTTC.